Following are 21 T cell receptor beta chains from one sample sequenced in a study of shared clonotypes between healthy human individuals. Measured with immunoSEQ multiplex PCR; TCRdb has only the in-frame clones, and not every one. The table records 950,000 to 1,300,000 clones, about 70% of them present only once. Sequenced material: memory CD4+ T cells sorted from blood. Subset here: CD45RA-negative fraction. The receptors were sampled from a man aged 18 to 30 in good health.

This clone was counted a few times. V gene TRBV4-3 combines with J gene TRBJ2-3, with D unresolved. The CDR3 totals 15 residues. Trimming removed 4 bases from V and 0 bases from J, with 11 bases in between. The germline CDR1 and CDR2 sequences are LGHNA and YSLEER. CDR3 coding DNA: TGCGCCAGCAGCCTCAGCTCGCTCAGCACAGATACGCAGTATTTT. Protein product: CASSLSSLSTDTQYF.

This sequence joins TRBV4-1 and TRBJ2-6; D is unresolved. CDR3 length equals 18 residues. V shed 0 bases and J shed 0 bases, with 12 bases lying between them. In germline, CDR1 is MGHRA, CDR2 YSYEKL. Here the CDR3 reads CASSQDNQKGSGANVLTF. The CDR3 DNA is TGCGCCAGCAGCCAAGATAATCAGAAAGGCTCTGGGGCCAACGTCCTGACTTTC.

This clone was counted a few times. This may arise from a read error, as a much more abundant clone is one base away. This sample includes further DNA sequences coding for the same CDR3. The chain uses TRBV5-1 and TRBJ1-1; tentative D call: TRBD1 (6 bases). Between the trimmed V and J ends, which lost 2 bases and 1 base, there was a span of 6 bases. In germline, CDR1 is SGHRS, CDR2 YFSETQ. The CDR3 sequence is 13 residues long. CDR3 nucleotides: TGCGCCAGCAGCTTACAGGGGAACACTGAAGCTTTCTTT. This sequence encodes CASSLQGNTEAFF.

The chain joins TRBV18 to TRBJ2-5; 10 bases are shared with TRBD2. The CDR3 consists of 18 residues. V was pared by 3 bases and J by 2 bases, with 12 bases of the junction left unmatched. Germline V gene sequence: CDR1 KGHSH, CDR2 LQKENI. CDR3 loop: CASSPRSTSGAVQETQYF. CDR3 nucleotides: TGTGCCAGCTCACCCCGAAGTACTAGCGGGGCCGTGCAAGAGACCCAGTACTTC.

A note on this clone: Other DNA sequences in the same sample also yield this CDR3. The CDR3 bases are TGCGCCAGCAGCTTGGCCGGGACGGCCAACACTGAAGCTTTCTTT. Its protein product is CASSLAGTANTEAFF. This sequence joins TRBV5-1 and TRBJ1-1; D possibly corresponds to TRBD1 (5 bases). Germline lookup yields CDR1 SGHRS and CDR2 YFSETQ. Trimming shortened V by 0 bases and J by 2 bases, and 11 bases separated the two germline ends. This CDR3 is 15 amino acids long.

The genes are TRBV4-3 and TRBJ1-6; the match to TRBD1 covers 9 bases. In germline, CDR1 is LGHNA, CDR2 YSLEER. This CDR3 is 15 amino acids long. Trimming took 1 base from V and 10 from J; bases not matched to a gene: 5. The CDR3 sequence is CASSQAGQGRSPLHF. As DNA, the CDR3 is TGCGCCAGCAGCCAAGCGGGACAGGGTAGATCACCCCTCCACTTT.

V gene TRBV19 combines with J gene TRBJ2-7, with TRBD1 matching 8 bases. CDR3 size: 14 residues. V shed 10 bases, J shed 3 bases, and the junction held 11 bases outside the gene matches. Germline V gives CDR1 LNHDA, CDR2 SQIVND (reference sequence). The DNA for the CDR3 is TGTGCCACTGGATCGGGGACAGGTTACTACGAGCAGTACTTC. The encoded protein is CATGSGTGYYEQYF.

The V call is TRBV6-5, the J call TRBJ1-2; weak D call: TRBD1 (5 bases). With 2 bases removed from V and 8 bases from J, the gap between germline ends came to 18 bases. The CDR3 is made up of 15 amino acids. Germline CDR1 is MNHEY and CDR2 is SVGAGI. The CDR3: CASSYDSRWGGGYTF. The CDR3, as DNA: TGTGCCAGCAGTTACGACTCCAGGTGGGGCGGCGGCTACACCTTC.

This chain connects TRBV9 to TRBJ2-5; 9 nucleotides line up with TRBD2. With V trimmed by 0 bases and J by 2 bases, 11 bases remained unmatched. Germline loops: CDR1 SGDLS, CDR2 YYNGEE. This CDR3 comprises 18 residues. The CDR3 nucleotides read TGTGCCAGCAGCGTAGAGGGGACTAGCTTTCCTTCACAAGAGACCCAGTACTTC. It yields the protein CASSVEGTSFPSQETQYF.

The table lists this clone with many counts. The CDR3 DNA is TGTGCCAGCAGTCCCCTGCCCGGGACAGCATCCTACGAGCAGTACTTC. Translated: CASSPLPGTASYEQYF. J is TRBJ2-7 and V is TRBV6-4; 7 bases fit TRBD1. With V trimmed by 5 bases and J by 1 base, 11 bases remained unmatched. CDR3 size: 16 residues. From germline, CDR1 is MRHNA and CDR2 SNTAGT.

V usage is TRBV7-8 and J usage is TRBJ1-2; TRBD1 agrees at 7 bases. Germline values: CDR1 SGHVS, CDR2 FQNEAQ. The trim removed 5 bases at V and 3 bases at J, leaving 12 bases unmatched. The CDR3 totals 16 residues. CDR3 protein: CASSTNIGQGDYGYTF. The DNA of the CDR3 is TGTGCCAGCAGCACCAATATTGGGCAGGGGGACTATGGCTACACCTTC.

This clone has only a few counts. Additional DNA sequences in this sample encode the identical CDR3. The chain joins TRBV30 to TRBJ1-3; D gene unclear. V shed 0 bases and J shed 0 bases, with 9 bases lying between them. The germline V gene encodes CDR1 GTSNPN and CDR2 SVGIG (reference sequence). This CDR3 is built from 15 residues. This CDR3 is CAWSVGGFSGNTIYF. In DNA, the CDR3 is TGTGCCTGGAGTGTAGGAGGATTCTCTGGAAACACCATATATTTT.

The chain couples TRBV5-1 to TRBJ2-3; possibly TRBD1 for D (5 bases). The V gene lost 3 bases and the J gene lost 0 bases, with 14 bases spanning the gap. Germline CDR1 and CDR2: SGHRS and YFSETQ. The CDR3 is 16 amino acids. In nucleotides, the CDR3 is TGCGCCAGCAGCTCGTACAGGTTAGGAAGCACAGATACGCAGTATTTT. It translates to CASSSYRLGSTDTQYF.

Worth noting for this clone: Since a much larger clone is just one base distant, this may be a read error. The chain joins TRBV29-1 to TRBJ2-3; unclear D gene. The CDR3 runs 11 residues. The V end lost 2 bases, the J end lost 2 bases, and 2 bases lay between the germline ends. Germline V gene lookup returns CDR1 SQVTM and CDR2 ANQGSEA. The CDR3 region is CSVETTDTQYF. For the CDR3, the DNA is TGCAGCGTTGAAACCACAGATACGCAGTATTTT.

This clone was detected once. The chain links TRBV5-4 to TRBJ2-3; tentatively, D is TRBD1 (6 bases). The germline V and J ends were trimmed by 3 bases and 2 bases, with 10 bases remaining between them. Germline V gene data show CDR1 as SGHNT and CDR2 as YYREEE (reference sequence). The CDR3 spans 14 residues. CDR3 protein: CASSSRQVTDTQYF. The CDR3 nucleotides read TGTGCCAGCAGCTCAAGACAGGTCACAGATACGCAGTATTTT.

The V call is TRBV28, the J call TRBJ1-1; 11 nucleotides agree with TRBD1. The germline CDR1 and CDR2 sequences are MDHEN and SYDVKM. The CDR3 is 14 residues long. The trim removed 4 bases at V and 10 bases at J, leaving 8 bases unmatched. The CDR3 sequence: CASSSGQGAVRAFF. CDR3 nucleotides: TGTGCCAGCAGTTCAGGACAGGGGGCTGTGCGAGCTTTCTTT.

The J gene is TRBJ2-5, the V gene TRBV7-2; a weak D match, TRBD2 (7 bases). The V gene's germline CDR1 is SGHTA and CDR2 FQGNSA. Trimming stripped 1 base from V and 4 bases from J, with 13 bases between. The CDR3 sequence is 15 residues long. CDR3 protein: CASSLVGGAAETQYF. The CDR3 DNA is TGTGCCAGCAGCTTAGTGGGGGGGGCAGCAGAGACCCAGTACTTC.

The rearrangement joins TRBV30 to TRBJ1-3, with a weak D call TRBD1 (5 bases). Germline V CDR1 and CDR2: GTSNPN, SVGIG (reference sequence). V was trimmed by 5 bases and J by 3 bases, leaving 14 bases between them. The CDR3 length is 14 residues. This chain's CDR3 is CAWEGESGGNTIYF. The CDR3 nucleotides are TGTGCCTGGGAAGGGGAGTCAGGTGGAAACACCATATATTTT.

In the case of this clone: This sequence is one base from a far larger clone and is likely a read error. The chain uses TRBV27 and TRBJ2-7; 7 bases align to TRBD1. The ends lost 4 bases at V and 6 bases at J; junction bases unmatched: 6. The germline V gene has CDR1 MNHEY and CDR2 SMNVEV (reference sequence). The CDR3 totals 13 residues. CDR3 nucleotides: TGTGCCAGCAGTTCGGACAGGCGTGGCGAGCAGTACTTC. Its protein is CASSSDRRGEQYF.

This clone was counted between two and nine times. This chain uses TRBV5-5 with TRBJ2-5; the D is unclear. The CDR3 length is 14 residues. V was cut by 0 bases and J by 1 base, with 7 bases left in between. From germline, CDR1 is SGHKS and CDR2 YYEKEE (reference sequence). Here the CDR3 DNA reads TGTGCCAGCAGCTTGGACCATTTCCAAGAGACCCAGTACTTC. The encoded protein is CASSLDHFQETQYF.

In this sample, this clone turned up a few times. The J gene is TRBJ1-4, the V gene TRBV7-9, with D unclear. The germline gives CDR1 SEHNR, CDR2 FQNEAQ (reference sequence). This CDR3 has 14 amino acids. With 3 bases removed from V and 1 base from J, the gap between germline ends came to 6 bases. CDR3 sequence: CASSFGQTNEKLFF. The DNA of the CDR3 is TGTGCCAGCAGCTTCGGGCAAACTAATGAAAAACTGTTTTTT. The entire variable domain, with the rest obtained from reference TRBV7-9 and TRBJ1-4, is as follows: DTGVSQNPRHKITKRGQNVTFRCDPISEHNRLYWYRQTLGQGPEFLTYFQNEAQLEKSRLLSDRFSAERPKGSFSTLEIQRTEQGDSAMYLCASSFGQTNEKLFFGSGTQLSVL.